The 32 T cell receptor beta chains presented below share a single source sample, sequenced in a study of blood T cells in healthy people across ages. Combining a sample-barcoded 5' primer with a J-beta primer mix, a second PCR ran for roughly 7 to 12 cycles. Via MiXCR, TCRdb re-called the 5' RACE reads, giving one row per CDR3 protein. The sample lists around 650,000 distinct CDR3 sequences; approximately 29% were seen once. The sequencing input was blood. The receptor source for this set is an elderly woman in good health.

This clonotype occurred many times. The chain uses TRBV5-1 and TRBJ2-1; the match to TRBD2 covers 10 bases. Germline CDR1 reads SGHRS; CDR2 reads YFSETQ. The length of the CDR3 is 14 residues. V gave up 4 bases and J gave up 4 bases; unmatched junction bases: 2. The DNA of the CDR3 is TGCGCCAGCAGCGAGCGGGGGGGTTACAATGAGCAGTTCTTC. Its translation: CASSERGGYNEQFF.

J is TRBJ1-2 and V is TRBV7-9, with 9 bases that match TRBD1. The CDR3 length is 14 residues. Unmatched junction bases numbered 4, after V lost 2 bases and J lost 6 bases. CDR1 and CDR2 (germline): SEHNR, FQNEAQ (reference sequence). CDR3 in amino acids: CASSLTTGGDGYTF. Written as DNA, the CDR3 is TGTGCCAGCAGCTTAACCACAGGGGGCGATGGCTACACCTTC.

This clonotype was counted between two and nine times. The gene calls are TRBV9 and TRBJ1-1, with D unresolved. V gave up 3 bases and J gave up 4 bases, with 10 bases separating them. Germline V gene data show CDR1 as SGDLS and CDR2 as YYNGEE. This CDR3 comprises 13 residues. The CDR3 coding sequence is TGTGCCAGCAGCGATCCCGTGGGCACTGAAGCTTTCTTT. This translates into CASSDPVGTEAFF.

Notes on this clonotype: A much larger clone differs from this one at a single base, so this may be a read error. The chain joins TRBV7-2 to TRBJ2-5; no definite D call. The V end lost 0 bases, the J end lost 11 bases, and 19 bases lay between the germline ends. CDR3 length: 15 residues. Germline CDR1 SGHTA, CDR2 FQGNSA. CDR3 in amino acids: CASSLAPGFRNEQYF. CDR3 DNA: TGTGCCAGCAGCTTAGCCCCAGGTTTCCGGAATGAGCAGTACTTC.

This clonotype has at least ten counts. The chain recombines TRBV30 with TRBJ1-2, with D tentatively TRBD1 (6 bases). V was pared by 2 bases and J by 4 bases, with 8 bases between. CDR1 is GTSNPN, CDR2 SVGIG, per germline (reference sequence). This CDR3 is 12 amino acids long. The CDR3 nucleotides are TGTGCCTGGAGTTCCAGGGGCTATGGCTACACCTTC. Translation: CAWSSRGYGYTF.

As to this clonotype: Given a much more abundant clone one base away, this may be a read error. The chain links TRBV5-1 to TRBJ1-4; D may be TRBD1 (6 bases). There are 15 residues in the CDR3. The V gene's germline CDR1 is SGHRS and CDR2 YFSETQ. The CDR3 reads CAGSSAQGVGEKLFF. Here the CDR3 DNA reads TGCGCCGGCAGCTCAGCACAGGGCGTTGGTGAAAAACTGTTTTTT. The full variable domain, its missing parts supplied by reference TRBV5-1 and TRBJ1-4, is KAGVTQTPRYLIKTRGQQVTLSCSPISGHRSVSWYQQTPGQGLQFLFEYFSETQRNKGNFPGRFSGRQFSNSRSEMNVSTLELGDSALYLCAGSSAQGVGEKLFFGSGTQLSVL.

In this sample, this clonotype turned up many times. The chain combines TRBV10-3 with TRBJ2-3; 10 bases fit TRBD1. Germline CDR1 is ENHRY and CDR2 is SYGVKD. J gave up 0 bases and V 3 bases, and 9 bases lay outside the gene matches. There are 18 residues in the CDR3. The CDR3 loop reads CAISEDRGRLTSTDTQYF. The CDR3 bases are TGTGCCATCAGTGAAGACAGGGGGCGACTTACTAGCACAGATACGCAGTATTTT.

This clonotype was seen at least ten times. The chain couples TRBV6-6 to TRBJ2-5; TRBD2 matches 12 bases. Germline V CDR1 and CDR2: MNHNY, SVGAGI (reference sequence). V dropped 2 bases and J dropped 4; count of bases not matched to a gene: 2. The length of the CDR3 is 15 residues. Here the CDR3 DNA reads TGTGCCAGCAGTTACCTGACTAGCGGGGGAGAGACCCAGTACTTC. Its protein product is CASSYLTSGGETQYF.

Turning to this clonotype: One base away lies a much larger clone, so this may be a sequencing read error. V usage is TRBV6-2 or TRBV6-3 and J usage is TRBJ2-5, with 7 bases that match TRBD1. Trimming at V came to 5 bases and at J to 11 bases, leaving 17 bases not matched to a gene. The CDR3 contains 15 residues. Germline V CDR1 and CDR2: MNHEY, SVGEGT. CDR3 protein: CASSPDRVVFNEQYF. CDR3 DNA: TGTGCCAGCAGTCCCGACAGGGTAGTTTTCAATGAGCAGTACTTC.

The chain links TRBV3-1 to TRBJ2-1; 9 bases map to TRBD1. J was trimmed by 5 bases and V by 6 bases; bases with no gene match: 8. Germline V gene lookup returns CDR1 LGHDT and CDR2 YNNKEL (reference sequence). The CDR3 is 15 residues long. Here the CDR3 DNA reads TGTGCCAGCAGGGGGGACAGGGCCTGGGACAATGAGCAGTTCTTC. It yields the protein CASRGDRAWDNEQFF.

The chain couples TRBV7-2 to TRBJ2-3; 10 bases agree with TRBD2. Germline-derived CDR1 and CDR2 are SGHTA and FQGNSA. This CDR3 comprises 16 residues. V lost 3 bases to trimming and J lost 2 bases; unmatched junction nucleotides: 5. The CDR3 region is CASSFRLAGLTDTQYF. The CDR3 bases are TGTGCCAGCAGCTTTAGACTAGCGGGCCTCACAGATACGCAGTATTTT.

This clonotype came up a few times. The chain carries TRBV6-1 and TRBJ1-1; D gene unclear. Germline CDR1 is MNHNS and CDR2 is SASEGT. The CDR3 sequence is 13 residues long. V dropped 6 bases and J dropped 3 bases, with 11 bases sitting between them. The CDR3 loop reads CASRGRYDTEAFF. As DNA, the CDR3 is TGTGCCAGCAGAGGACGGTACGACACTGAAGCTTTCTTT.

The sample holds many counts of this clonotype. The chain links TRBV3-1 to TRBJ1-6, with TRBD1 identical over 9 bases. The CDR3 runs to 15 residues. Germline V gene sequence: CDR1 LGHDT, CDR2 YNNKEL (reference sequence). Losses at the gene ends were 5 bases for V and 7 bases for J; bases not matched to a gene: 6. CDR3 sequence reads: CASSKTGGSNSPLHF. The CDR3 DNA follows: TGTGCCAGCAGCAAGACAGGGGGAAGCAATTCACCCCTCCACTTT.

This clonotype was recorded many times. The rearrangement uses TRBV24-1 and TRBJ1-5, with 8 bases that match TRBD1. The CDR3 covers 15 residues. Germline assignment: CDR1 KGHDR and CDR2 SFDVKD. The V and J ends lost 4 bases and 5 bases, in that order; junction bases with no gene match: 6. CDR3 bases: TGTGCCACCAGTGACGCACAGGGGGGTGATCAGCCCCAGCATTTT. This translates into CATSDAQGGDQPQHF.

Of note for this clonotype: This may stem from a read error, because a much larger clone lies one nucleotide away. The chain uses TRBV5-1 and TRBJ1-1; 8 nucleotides align to TRBD1. CDR3 length equals 15 residues. The germline V gene encodes CDR1 SGHRS and CDR2 YFSETQ. Trimming at V came to 1 base and at J to 5 bases, leaving 7 bases not matched to a gene. The CDR3 DNA sequence: TGCGCCAGCAGCTTGAAGCAGGGGGCGTGTACTGAAGCTTTCTTT. Its translation: CASSLKQGACTEAFF.

This clonotype was detected ten times or more. This chain connects TRBV5-1 to TRBJ2-7; 9 nucleotides agree with TRBD2. After removal of 0 bases from V and 7 bases from J, the junction contained 8 bases not matched to a gene. CDR3 length: 15 amino acids. Germline V gives CDR1 SGHRS, CDR2 YFSETQ. The CDR3 sequence: CASSLEPSGVGEQYF. For the CDR3, the DNA is TGCGCCAGCAGCTTGGAGCCTAGCGGGGTAGGAGAGCAGTACTTC.

J is TRBJ2-3 and V is TRBV5-1; 10 nucleotides line up with TRBD2. Germline V gene lookup returns CDR1 SGHRS and CDR2 YFSETQ. V lost 4 bases and J lost 5; bases outside the gene matches: 4. This CDR3 contains 14 residues. The CDR3 DNA follows: TGCGCCAGCAGCGAGCGGGGGGGCCAAGATACGCAGTATTTT. Translating it yields CASSERGGQDTQYF.

V usage is TRBV7-2 and J usage is TRBJ2-7, with D perhaps TRBD2 (6 bases). The J call may be incorrect, as the DNA end agrees better with TRBJ2-5. CDR3 length: 16 amino acids. Looked up from germline, CDR1 is SGHTA and CDR2 is FQGNSA. The DNA for the CDR3 is TGTGCCAGCAGCCCTACCCCGGGACTCATGGGGGAGACCCAGTACTTC. Translation gives CASSPTPGLMGETQYF.

The sample holds a few counts of this clonotype. This chain connects TRBV18 to TRBJ1-3; the D is unclear. This CDR3 contains 12 residues. Germline CDR1 is KGHSH and CDR2 is LQKENI. Trimming stripped 1 base from V and 4 bases from J, with 2 bases between. CDR3 bases: TGTGCCAGCTCACCACAGGGAAACACCATATATTTT. This codes for CASSPQGNTIYF.

This clonotype has a count of ten or more. This chain links TRBV7-9 with TRBJ1-2; D perhaps matches TRBD1 (5 bases). Per the germline V gene, CDR1 is SEHNR and CDR2 is FQNEAQ (reference sequence). The CDR3 spans 14 residues. The ends were cut back, 0 bases at V and 4 bases at J, with 9 bases in the middle. CDR3 coding DNA: TGTGCCAGCAGCTTAGCCGGGGACGTCTATGGCTACACCTTC. It encodes CASSLAGDVYGYTF. The complete variable domain, with remaining parts taken from reference TRBV7-9 and TRBJ1-2, reads DTGVSQNPRHKITKRGQNVTFRCDPISEHNRLYWYRQTLGQGPEFLTYFQNEAQLEKSRLLSDRFSAERPKGSFSTLEIQRTEQGDSAMYLCASSLAGDVYGYTFGSGTRLTVV.

The chain combines TRBV29-1 with TRBJ2-5, with TRBD1 matching 9 bases. This CDR3 has 15 amino acids. The V gene end was trimmed by 4 bases and the J gene end by 4 bases; junction bases not matched to a gene: 10. Germline V lookup: CDR1 SQVTM, CDR2 ANQGSEA. DNA for the CDR3: TGCAGCGTTGGATTAGGGCTGACAGGGGGAGAGACCCAGTACTTC. It translates to CSVGLGLTGGETQYF. The complete variable domain, with remaining parts taken from reference TRBV29-1 and TRBJ2-5, reads SAVISQKPSRDICQRGTSLTIQCQVDSQVTMMFWYRQQPGQSLTLIATANQGSEATYESGFVIDKFPISRPNLTFSTLTVSNMSPEDSSIYLCSVGLGLTGGETQYFGPGTRLLVL.

This clonotype was recorded at least ten times. The chain recombines TRBV7-9 with TRBJ2-5; TRBD2 might be the D (5 bases). The V gene's germline CDR1 is SEHNR and CDR2 FQNEAQ (reference sequence). CDR3 length equals 14 residues. Trimming stripped 4 bases from V and 3 bases from J, with 12 bases between. In DNA form, the CDR3 reads TGTGCCAGCAGCTCGGGGTCAGAAAAAGAGACCCAGTACTTC. This translates into CASSSGSEKETQYF.

This rearrangement joins TRBV15 to TRBJ1-2, with D uncertain. V was pared by 3 bases and J by 4 bases, with 9 bases between. CDR1 LNHNV and CDR2 YYDKDF come from the germline V gene (reference sequence). CDR3 size: 13 residues. The chain's CDR3 is CATSREYSYGYTF. In DNA, the CDR3 is TGTGCCACCAGCAGGGAATATAGCTATGGCTACACCTTC.

This clonotype turned up a few times. V and J are TRBV5-5 and TRBJ1-2, with 8 nucleotides matching TRBD1. Germline V CDR1 and CDR2: SGHKS, YYEKEE (reference sequence). The CDR3 is 17 residues long. The J segment lost 0 bases and the V segment lost 0 bases, leaving 7 bases of the junction unmatched. The CDR3 region is CASSLADRASSNYGYTF. The CDR3 nucleotides read TGTGCCAGCAGCTTGGCGGACAGGGCTTCTTCTAACTATGGCTACACCTTC.

The gene calls are TRBV11-3 and TRBJ2-4; no clear D. The better agreement between TRBJ2-7 and the DNA end casts doubt on the J call. Germline V gene sequence: CDR1 SGHNT, CDR2 YENEEA. This CDR3 has 13 residues. CDR3 protein: CASSLGTIGEQYF. For the CDR3, the DNA is TGTGCCAGCAGCTTAGGCACTATCGGCGAGCAGTACTTC.

The V call is TRBV24-1, the J call TRBJ1-1; weak D call: TRBD1 (5 bases). V gave up 5 bases and J gave up 4 bases, with 13 bases separating them. CDR3 length: 14 residues. CDR1 and CDR2 from the germline V gene are KGHDR and SFDVKD. The CDR3 region has the DNA TGTGCCACCAGTGCCACGACAGAGTTCACTGAAGCTTTCTTT. Encoded protein: CATSATTEFTEAFF.

This chain links TRBV20-1 with TRBJ1-4, with 12 nucleotides matching TRBD1. The junction had 13 bases not matched to a gene; V was cut back by 6 bases and J by 8 bases. Per germline, CDR1 DFQATT and CDR2 SNEGSKA (reference sequence). The length of the CDR3 is 16 residues. This CDR3 is CSAIPGQGAFREKLFF. The CDR3 nucleotides are TGCAGTGCGATACCGGGACAGGGGGCTTTCCGCGAAAAACTGTTTTTT.

This clonotype was seen only once. The rearrangement links TRBV12-3 or TRBV12-4 to TRBJ2-2, with TRBD2 matching over 9 bases. The ends lost 3 bases at V and 7 bases at J; junction bases unmatched: 3. The CDR3 has 14 amino acids. The CDR3 sequence is CASSLRGGGGELFF. In DNA, the CDR3 is TGTGCCAGCAGTTTGCGGGGGGGCGGCGGGGAGCTGTTTTTT.

In its sample, this clonotype was seen a few times. The chain has TRBV7-2 and TRBJ1-2, with TRBD1 identical over 12 bases. CDR1 is SGHTA and CDR2 is FQGNSA in the germline V gene. The trim removed 3 bases at V and 3 bases at J, leaving 8 bases unmatched. The CDR3 is 17 amino acids. CDR3 amino acids: CASSLSGTGGADYGYTF. The CDR3, as DNA: TGTGCCAGCAGCTTGAGTGGGACAGGGGGCGCGGACTATGGCTACACCTTC. Together with reference TRBV7-2 and TRBJ1-2, the CDR3 gives the full variable domain: GAGVSQSPSNKVTEKGKDVELRCDPISGHTALYWYRQSLGQGLEFLIYFQGNSAPDKSGLPSDRFSAERTGGSVSTLTIQRTQQEDSAVYLCASSLSGTGGADYGYTFGSGTRLTVV.

The chain joins TRBV20-1 to TRBJ1-1, with a tentative D call TRBD1 (6 bases). CDR3 length: 12 amino acids. Per the germline V gene, CDR1 is DFQATT and CDR2 is SNEGSKA (reference sequence). With 5 bases removed from V and 5 bases from J, the gap between germline ends came to 12 bases. Here the CDR3 DNA reads TGCAGTGCTCACAGGGATGGGACTGAAGCTTTCTTT. Amino acids: CSAHRDGTEAFF.

The chain joins TRBV3-1 to TRBJ2-5; TRBD1 is a possible D gene (5 bases). Germline V gene data show CDR1 as LGHDT and CDR2 as YNNKEL (reference sequence). The CDR3 covers 15 residues. V was pared by 5 bases and J by 11 bases, with 24 bases between. The CDR3 spells CASSRTRKTNNEQYF. CDR3 coding DNA: TGTGCCAGCAGCAGGACACGGAAAACTAACAATGAGCAGTACTTC.

This clonotype has a count of ten or more. The chain recombines TRBV20-1 with TRBJ2-5; 8 bases are a match to TRBD2. With 6 bases clipped from V and 1 base from J, the junction kept 10 bases outside the gene matches. The CDR3 covers 15 residues. The V gene's germline CDR1 is DFQATT and CDR2 SNEGSKA (reference sequence). CDR3 sequence reads: CSAVPQRGIQETQYF. For the CDR3, the DNA is TGCAGTGCCGTCCCCCAGCGGGGGATCCAAGAGACCCAGTACTTC.